This T cell receptor (beta chain) was identified during a study of shared clonotypes between healthy human individuals. Study in general: For every donor, three CD4 naive, three CD4 memory, two CD8 naive and one CD8 memory plates were used. Broader study findings: Across subsets, estimated richness was generally greater for naive than for memory populations.

Of note for this clone: Its specificity is not known. Other DNA sequences within the sample encode an identical CDR3.

The repertoire was sequenced with immunoSEQ multiplex PCR; TCRdb's copy has only in-frame clones and lacks some. The table lists 1,500,000 or so clones, 98% of them singletons. This CDR3 has 14 amino acids. Germline CDR1 reads KGHSH; CDR2 reads LQKENI. Trimming left V 1 base short and J 0 bases short, with 5 bases between. Specimen: naive CD4+ T cells sorted from blood. Stated subset: CD45RA+ positively selected. The V gene is TRBV18, the J gene TRBJ2-3, with D unresolved. This TCR derives from a man younger than 45 in good health. The CDR3 DNA reads as TGTGCCAGCTCACCACTGGACAGCACAGATACGCAGTATTTT. As protein: CASSPLDSTDTQYF.